The source of this T cell receptor beta chain is a study of Ad26.COV2.S vaccination and SARS-CoV-2 variants (dated by TCRdb to 2020 to 2022). About the study as a whole: Donors in the vaccine arm were drawn from COV1001, a multicentre, randomized, double-blind, placebo-controlled phase I-IIa trial testing Ad26.COV2.S in healthy adults. Ad26.COV2.S was administered intramuscularly at 5 x 10^10 or 1 x 10^11 viral particles, either as a single shot or as two shots given 56 days apart. Sequencing of the TCRbeta repertoire served to evaluate the specificity and breadth of SARS-CoV-2-reactive T cell receptors following Ad26.COV2.S vaccination. The TCR-sequenced set comprised around 32 samples: some 20 Ad26.COV2.S vaccine recipients, 5 placebo recipients and 8 SARS-CoV-2 convalescent individuals. Trial participants were randomized into five groups of five: low-dose or high-dose Ad26.COV2.S given once or twice, or placebo on both occasions. Blinding of investigators to trial group allocation was maintained during experiments and outcome assessment.

A word on this clone: What this receptor recognizes is not known. No base-level quality is on record; no much larger clone is a single base apart.

The sample's treatment or condition label, decoded: around 19 received Ad26.COV2.S at low or high dose, single or two shots; about 5 received placebo; per-sample allocation not given. Repertoires of vaccine and placebo recipients were sequenced from samples taken on day 63 after the first injection. In Cohort 1b, more than 20 adults aged 18-55 years were enrolled at a single site in Boston, USA, between 29 July and 7 August 2020. As a vaccine, Ad26.COV2.S was a replication-incompetent adenovirus type 26 vector that expressed a prefusion-stabilized SARS-CoV-2 spike protein derived from the original Wuhan strain. TCRbeta CDR3 regions were sequenced with the immunoSEQ Assay. After extraction, genomic DNA underwent amplification by bias-controlled multiplex PCR, followed by high-throughput sequencing. As for how the authors treated the data: To quantify the absolute abundance of every unique TCRbeta CDR3 region, sequences were collapsed and filtered. Usable DNA was measured by amplifying reference genes present in all nucleated cells, and TCRbeta template counts were normalized to that usable DNA to estimate T cell fraction. Repertoire TCRs were annotated as SARS-CoV-2-specific by exact matching of V gene, CDR3 amino acid sequence and J gene to a known reactive TCR set. The reference SARS-CoV-2 TCR set came from MIRA and was filtered for enrichment in COVID-19-positive ImmuneCODE repertoires, removing public or cross-reactive TCRs. Drawing on the MIRA antigens, annotated TCRs were analysed further at the level of specific ORF or position within ORF. Breadth was defined as annotated unique rearrangements over total unique productive rearrangements; depth was the summed frequency of those rearrangements. Two-sided Wilcoxon rank-sum tests were used to compare TCR breadth between groups. Here the immuneACCESS table is served through TCRdb, limited to in-frame sequences with V and J called. Missing clones are a known gap in these copies; in checked studies unresolved V genes cover under half, and the rest lacks a known reason. That table supplies the V and J calls and clone size; D and trimming were determined from the DNA. The sample yields about 280,000 clones; 70% to 90% were counted once. The ten largest account for about 3.6% of the sample.

General conclusions and limits of the study: Higher spike-specific TCR breadth was observed in Ad26.COV2.S recipients than in placebo recipients (P = 0.0014). The authors noted that the TCR breadth and depth analyses may have underestimated total T cell responses. Vaccine and placebo recipients had comparable non-spike TCR breadth, which fits with the vaccine containing only spike. Substantial breadth of spike-specific CD8+ and CD4+ T cell responses was reported after vaccination. The study was not powered to compare responses between vaccine doses or regimens.

The CDR3 sequence holds 16 residues, the cysteine and phenylalanine included. Just the 48-base CDR3 DNA is kept, in frame starting at base 1. Based on the germline V gene, the CDR1 and CDR2 sequences are SGHDT and YYEEEE. Ends trimmed: V by 4 bases, J by 8 bases; bases unmatched to a gene: 8. The material sequenced was peripheral blood, taken in a trial of Ad26.COV2.S vaccine versus placebo. The receptor chain draws on TRBV5-6 and TRBJ2-1, and 14 junction bases match TRBD2. This TCR came from a person aged 18-60 years who received the Ad26.COV2.S COVID-19 vaccine or a placebo. The CDR3 loop reads CASSRGTSGRGDEQFF. The DNA is TGTGCCAGCAGCCGCGGGACTAGCGGGAGAGGGGATGAGCAGTTCTTC.